The 4 T cell receptor beta chains below come from one sample, sequenced in a study. TCRdb analysed the RT-PCR reads with MiXCR anew, one entry per CDR3 protein. The sample carries more than 600,000 distinct CDR3 sequences, approximately 15% recorded once. The source material was memory CD4+ T cells from blood. The receptors stem from a female donor in good health, serving as a healthy control.

Many counts were recorded for this clonotype. This chain joins TRBV7-2 and TRBJ2-1; D is possibly TRBD1 (6 bases). Trimming pared 2 bases from V and 0 bases from J, leaving 8 bases between. The CDR3 is made up of 15 amino acids. Germline V lookup: CDR1 SGHTA, CDR2 FQGNSA. DNA for the CDR3: TGTGCCAGCAGCTTAACAGGGAGCTCCTACAATGAGCAGTTCTTC. It is translated as CASSLTGSSYNEQFF. Filled out from reference TRBV7-2 and TRBJ2-1, the complete variable domain reads GAGVSQSPSNKVTEKGKDVELRCDPISGHTALYWYRQSLGQGLEFLIYFQGNSAPDKSGLPSDRFSAERTGGSVSTLTIQRTQQEDSAVYLCASSLTGSSYNEQFFGPGTRLTVL.

This clonotype was observed at least ten times. CDR3: CASSLAGARGNEQFF. The CDR3 bases are TGCGCCAGCAGCCTAGCGGGAGCCAGGGGCAATGAGCAGTTCTTC. This sequence joins TRBV5-1 and TRBJ2-1; 10 bases are shared with TRBD2. Germline trimming cut 4 bases from V and 6 bases from J; bases unmatched to any gene: 7. The V gene's germline CDR1 is SGHRS and CDR2 YFSETQ. The CDR3 consists of 15 residues.

Remarks on this clonotype: Being one base from a much bigger clone, this may be a read error. The chain joins TRBV6-5 to TRBJ2-3; 13 bases are shared with TRBD2. Germline loops: CDR1 MNHEY, CDR2 SVGAGI. CDR3 length: 18 amino acids. The CDR3 DNA reads as TGTGCCAGCAATTACGTAGCCCCACTAGCGGGAGGGGCAAATACGCAGTATTTT. Its protein is CASNYVAPLAGGANTQYF.

A few counts support this clonotype. This rearrangement joins TRBV6-1 to TRBJ1-2; D is possibly TRBD1 (6 bases). Germline V gene sequence: CDR1 MNHNS, CDR2 SASEGT. The ends were cut back, 7 bases at V and 1 base at J, with 13 bases in the middle. The CDR3 covers 14 residues. The CDR3 here is CASTRTVLNYGYTF. The CDR3 DNA reads as TGTGCCAGCACACGGACAGTTCTTAACTATGGCTACACCTTC.